This T cell receptor beta chain was sequenced during a study of blood T cell repertoires in COVID-19 (dated by TCRdb to 2019 to 2021). Describing the broader study: Samples from collaborators originated in the United States, Italy and Spain and spanned both the acute and convalescent phases of COVID-19. The prospective study material was composed of cDNA or gDNA derived from T cells, B-cell-depleted T cells, or PBMCs. Deeply sampled blood TCRbeta repertoires from subjects exposed to, actively infected with, or recovered from COVID-19 were included in the dataset. The repertoires were released in a freely available public database meant as a resource for research on the immune response to SARS-CoV-2. The samples were drawn from two sources: the first 160 participants of the ongoing ImmuneRACE study, and over 1,000 subjects contributed by 6 global collaborators. Nearly every sample came with metadata listing a de-identified subject ID, COVID-19 status, age in years and sex. HLA class I and class II types, where available, came from metadata supplied by the sample provider rather than from assay-based typing.

TCRbeta CDR3 regions were amplified from genomic DNA by means of the immunoSEQ Assay, a bias-controlled multiplex PCR. In the original analysis: The number of nucleated cells in each sample was estimated by amplification of reference gene primers within the assay. To quantify the absolute abundance of each unique TCRbeta CDR3 rearrangement, sequence reads were collapsed and filtered. For each sample, productive Simpson clonality was calculated by taking the square root of Simpson's diversity index across productive rearrangements. Drawn from immuneACCESS, this table holds only the in-frame rearrangements with V and J called that TCRdb kept. Clones are partly lost; checked studies trace under half to an unresolved V gene and leave the rest unexplained. That table furnishes V, J and clone size, whereas the DNA furnished D and trimming. The sample has some 340,000 clones on record, roughly 85% of them singletons. About 3.6% of the sample goes to the ten largest clones.

Based on the germline V gene, the CDR1 and CDR2 sequences are SNHLY and FYNNEI. V loses 10 bases at its end and J loses 5 bases; junction bases beyond the gene matches: 9. CDR3 length: 13 amino acids, cysteine to phenylalanine. The sequence is cut down to CDR3 DNA, 39 bases in frame from base 1. Of note for this clone: The antigen this receptor binds is unknown. The sample holds no much larger clone one base away, and base qualities are not on file.

Results the study describes overall, beyond this receptor: How much clinical and demographic metadata was included differed by source and by participant, and the metadata was provided uncurated.

Each collaborating institution followed its own protocols to collect whole blood in K2EDTA tubes. For TCRbeta analysis, collaborators shipped samples as frozen whole blood, isolated PBMCs, or DNA extracted from either of those sample types. The receptor's source is a woman aged 18-29 years with acute or convalescent COVID-19. Recombination connected TRBV2 to TRBJ2-7, with 9 junctional bases fitting TRBD1. Sequencing was performed on peripheral blood. The sequenced DNA is TGTGCCACCCACCGGGACAGGGTAAACGAGCAGTACTTC. Translated, it reads CATHRDRVNEQYF.